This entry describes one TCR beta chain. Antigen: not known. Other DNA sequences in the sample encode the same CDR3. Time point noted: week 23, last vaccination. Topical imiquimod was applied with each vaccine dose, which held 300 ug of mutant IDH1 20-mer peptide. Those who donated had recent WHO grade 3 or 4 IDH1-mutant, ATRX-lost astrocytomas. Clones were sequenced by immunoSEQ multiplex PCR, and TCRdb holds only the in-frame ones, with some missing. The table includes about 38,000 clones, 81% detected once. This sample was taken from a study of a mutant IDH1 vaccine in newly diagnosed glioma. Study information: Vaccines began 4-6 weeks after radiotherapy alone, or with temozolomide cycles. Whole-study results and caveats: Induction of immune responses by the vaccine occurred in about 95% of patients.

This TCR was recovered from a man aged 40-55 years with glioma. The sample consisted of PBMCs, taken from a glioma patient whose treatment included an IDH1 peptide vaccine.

The CDR3 coding sequence is TGTGCCAGTACTCCGGACAGGAGCTCCTACAATGAGCAGTTCTTC. Translation: CASTPDRSSYNEQFF. This chain uses TRBV19 with TRBJ2-1; the match to TRBD1 covers 7 bases. Germline CDR1 reads LNHDA; CDR2 reads SQIVND (reference sequence). With V trimmed by 7 bases and J by 0 bases, 6 bases remained unmatched. There are 15 residues in the CDR3.